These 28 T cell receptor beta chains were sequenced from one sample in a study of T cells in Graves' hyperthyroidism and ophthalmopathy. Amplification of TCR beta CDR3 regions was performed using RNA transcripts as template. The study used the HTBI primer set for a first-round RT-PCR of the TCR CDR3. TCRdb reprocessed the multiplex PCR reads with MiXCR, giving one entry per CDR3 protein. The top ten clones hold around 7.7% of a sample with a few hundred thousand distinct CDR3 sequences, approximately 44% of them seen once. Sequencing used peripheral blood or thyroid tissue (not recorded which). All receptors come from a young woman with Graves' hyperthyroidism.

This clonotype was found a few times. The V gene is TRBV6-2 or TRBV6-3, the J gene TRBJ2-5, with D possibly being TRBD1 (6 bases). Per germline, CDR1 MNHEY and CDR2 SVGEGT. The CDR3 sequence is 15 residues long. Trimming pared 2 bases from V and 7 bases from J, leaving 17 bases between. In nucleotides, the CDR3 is TGTGCCAGCAGTTACCCGGGACAAAGCCCCAGGACCCAGTACTTC. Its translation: CASSYPGQSPRTQYF.

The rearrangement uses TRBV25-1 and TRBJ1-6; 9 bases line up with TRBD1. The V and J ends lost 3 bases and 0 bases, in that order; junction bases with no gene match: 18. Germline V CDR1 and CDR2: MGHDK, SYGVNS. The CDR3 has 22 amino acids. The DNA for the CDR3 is TGTGCCAGCAGTGATACGACCAGCAGCCAAGGGGACAGGGTCTCCTATAATTCACCCCTCCACTTT. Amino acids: CASSDTTSSQGDRVSYNSPLHF.

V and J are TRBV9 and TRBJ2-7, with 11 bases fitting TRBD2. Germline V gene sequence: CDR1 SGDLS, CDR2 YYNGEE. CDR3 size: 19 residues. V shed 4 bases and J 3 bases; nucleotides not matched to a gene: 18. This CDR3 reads CASSQGGLADERKNYEQYF. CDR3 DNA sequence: TGTGCCAGCAGCCAAGGGGGACTAGCGGATGAAAGAAAGAACTACGAGCAGTACTTC.

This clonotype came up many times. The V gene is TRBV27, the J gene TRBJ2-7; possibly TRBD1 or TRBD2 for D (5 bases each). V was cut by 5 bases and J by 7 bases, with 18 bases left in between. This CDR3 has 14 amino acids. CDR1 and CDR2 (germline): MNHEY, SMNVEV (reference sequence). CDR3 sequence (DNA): TGTGCCAGCAGTCTAGGGTACAGGTCGGGGGAGCAGTACTTC. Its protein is CASSLGYRSGEQYF.

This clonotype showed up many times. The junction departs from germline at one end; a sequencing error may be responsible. The CDR3 reads CASSRQFGETQYF. The CDR3 bases are TGTGCTAGCAGCCGACAGTTCGGGGAGACCCAGTACTTC. V is TRBV7-7 and J is TRBJ2-5, with D possibly matching TRBD1 (5 bases). The CDR3 has 13 residues. Germline values: CDR1 SSHAT, CDR2 FNYEAQ (reference sequence).

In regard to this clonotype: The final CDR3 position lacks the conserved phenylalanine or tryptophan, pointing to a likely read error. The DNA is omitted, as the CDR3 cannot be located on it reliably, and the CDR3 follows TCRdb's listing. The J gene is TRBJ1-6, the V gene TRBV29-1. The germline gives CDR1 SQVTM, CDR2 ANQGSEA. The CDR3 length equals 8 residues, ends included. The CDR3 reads CSGIGPNY.

The chain's CDR3 is CATLLRAPNEKLFF. CDR3 DNA: TGTGCCACCTTACTTCGGGCTCCTAATGAAAAACTGTTTTTT. The chain combines TRBV12-3 or TRBV12-4 with TRBJ1-4, with D unclear. This CDR3 spans 14 amino acids. The V end lost 10 bases, the J end lost 3 bases, and 15 bases lay between the germline ends.

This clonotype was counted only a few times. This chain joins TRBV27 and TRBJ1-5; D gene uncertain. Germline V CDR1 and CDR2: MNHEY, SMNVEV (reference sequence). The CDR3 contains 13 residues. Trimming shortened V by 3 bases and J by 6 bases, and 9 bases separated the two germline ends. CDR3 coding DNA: TGTGCCAGCAGTTTCGTGGGTGTTCAGCCCCAGCATTTT. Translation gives CASSFVGVQPQHF.

The CDR3 loop is CASSHVLHPQETQYF. In DNA form, the CDR3 reads TGTGCCAGCAGCCACGTTCTTCACCCCCAAGAGACCCAGTACTTC. J is TRBJ2-5 and V is TRBV3-1; no firm D call. Trimming shortened V by 3 bases and J by 1 base, and 12 bases separated the two germline ends. The CDR3 length is 15 residues. CDR1 LGHDT and CDR2 YNNKEL come from the germline V gene (reference sequence).

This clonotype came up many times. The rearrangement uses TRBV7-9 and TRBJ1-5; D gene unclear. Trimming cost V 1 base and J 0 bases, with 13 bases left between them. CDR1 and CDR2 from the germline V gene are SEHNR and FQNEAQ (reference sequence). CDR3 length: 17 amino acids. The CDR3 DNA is TGTGCCAGCAGCTTAGTCGGCACGGGGAATAGCAATCAGCCCCAGCATTTT. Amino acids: CASSLVGTGNSNQPQHF.

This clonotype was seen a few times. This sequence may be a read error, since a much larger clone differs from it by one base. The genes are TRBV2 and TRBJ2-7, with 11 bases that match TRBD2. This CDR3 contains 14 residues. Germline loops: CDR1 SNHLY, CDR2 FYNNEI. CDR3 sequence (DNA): TGTACCAGCAGCCCCGGGACTAGCGGAGCGAGGCAGTACTTC. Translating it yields CTSSPGTSGARQYF.

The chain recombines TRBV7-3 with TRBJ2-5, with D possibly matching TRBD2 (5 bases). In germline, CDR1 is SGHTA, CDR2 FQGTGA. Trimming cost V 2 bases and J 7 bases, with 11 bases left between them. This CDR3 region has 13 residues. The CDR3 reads CASSLDIGGTQYF. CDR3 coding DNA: TGTGCCAGCAGCTTAGATATAGGAGGGACCCAGTACTTC.

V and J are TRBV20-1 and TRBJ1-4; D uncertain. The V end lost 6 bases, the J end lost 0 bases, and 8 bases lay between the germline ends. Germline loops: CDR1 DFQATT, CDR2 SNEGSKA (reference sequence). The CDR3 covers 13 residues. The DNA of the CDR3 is TGCAGTGCAAGGAATGCAACTAATGAAAAACTGTTTTTT. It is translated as CSARNATNEKLFF.

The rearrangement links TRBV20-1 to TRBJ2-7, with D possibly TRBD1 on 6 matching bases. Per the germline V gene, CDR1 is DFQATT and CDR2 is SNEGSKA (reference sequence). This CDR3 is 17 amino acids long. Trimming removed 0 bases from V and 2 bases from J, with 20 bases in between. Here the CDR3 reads CSARDPTQRGFTYEQYF. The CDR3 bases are TGCAGTGCTAGAGATCCCACCCAGAGGGGGTTTACCTACGAGCAGTACTTC.

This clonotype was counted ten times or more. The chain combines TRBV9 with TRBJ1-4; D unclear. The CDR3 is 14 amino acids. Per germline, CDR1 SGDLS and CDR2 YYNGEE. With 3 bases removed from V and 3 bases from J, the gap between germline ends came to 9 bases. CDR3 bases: TGTGCCAGCAGCGCGGGAGAAGCTAATGAAAAACTGTTTTTT. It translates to CASSAGEANEKLFF.

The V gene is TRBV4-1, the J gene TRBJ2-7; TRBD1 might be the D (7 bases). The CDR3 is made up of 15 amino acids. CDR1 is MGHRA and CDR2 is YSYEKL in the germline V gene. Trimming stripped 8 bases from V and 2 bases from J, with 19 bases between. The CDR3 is CASGYGRDRTYEQYF. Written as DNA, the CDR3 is TGCGCCAGCGGCTACGGGCGGGACAGAACCTACGAGCAGTACTTC.

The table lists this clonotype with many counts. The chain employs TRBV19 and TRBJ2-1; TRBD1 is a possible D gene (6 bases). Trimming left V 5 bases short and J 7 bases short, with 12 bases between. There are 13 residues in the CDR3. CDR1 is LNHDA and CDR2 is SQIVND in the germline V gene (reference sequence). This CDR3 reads CASSLPTGNEQFF. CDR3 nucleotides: TGTGCCAGTAGTCTCCCAACAGGGAATGAGCAGTTCTTC. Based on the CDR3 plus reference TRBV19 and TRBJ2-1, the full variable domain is DGGITQSPKYLFRKEGQNVTLSCEQNLNHDAMYWYRQDPGQGLRLIYYSQIVNDFQKGDIAEGYSVSREKKESFPLTVTSAQKNPTAFYLCASSLPTGNEQFFGPGTRLTVL.

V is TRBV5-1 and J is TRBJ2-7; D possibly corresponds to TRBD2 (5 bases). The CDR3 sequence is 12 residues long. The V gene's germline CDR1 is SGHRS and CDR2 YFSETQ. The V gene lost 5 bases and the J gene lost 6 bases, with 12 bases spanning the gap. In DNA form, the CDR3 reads TGCGCCAGCAGGGTGACTATGGGCGAGCAGTACTTC. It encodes CASRVTMGEQYF.

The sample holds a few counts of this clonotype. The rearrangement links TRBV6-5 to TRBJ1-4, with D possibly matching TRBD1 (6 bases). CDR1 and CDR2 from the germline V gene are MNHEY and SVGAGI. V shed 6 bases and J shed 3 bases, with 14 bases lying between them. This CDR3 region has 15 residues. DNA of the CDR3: TGTGCCAGCAGCCGACGCGGACAGTCTAATGAAAAACTGTTTTTT. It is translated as CASSRRGQSNEKLFF.

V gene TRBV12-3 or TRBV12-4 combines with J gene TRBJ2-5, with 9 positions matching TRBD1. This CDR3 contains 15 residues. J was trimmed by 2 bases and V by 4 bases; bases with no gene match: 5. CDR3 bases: TGTGCCAGCAGTTGGGGGACAGGGCTACAAGAGACCCAGTACTTC. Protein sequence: CASSWGTGLQETQYF.

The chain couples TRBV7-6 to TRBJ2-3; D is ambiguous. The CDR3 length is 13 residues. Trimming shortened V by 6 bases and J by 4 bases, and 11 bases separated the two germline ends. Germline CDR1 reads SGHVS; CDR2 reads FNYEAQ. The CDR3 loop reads CASSLGFSDTQYF. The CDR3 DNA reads TGTGCCAGCAGTCTAGGGTTCTCAGATACGCAGTATTTT.

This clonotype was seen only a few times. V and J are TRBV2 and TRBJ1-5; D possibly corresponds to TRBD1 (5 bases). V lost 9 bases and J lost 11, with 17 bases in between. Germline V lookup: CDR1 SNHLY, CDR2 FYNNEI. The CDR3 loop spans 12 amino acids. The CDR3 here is CARGRRQETQHF. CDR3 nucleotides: TGTGCCAGGGGACGGCGACAAGAGACCCAGCATTTT.

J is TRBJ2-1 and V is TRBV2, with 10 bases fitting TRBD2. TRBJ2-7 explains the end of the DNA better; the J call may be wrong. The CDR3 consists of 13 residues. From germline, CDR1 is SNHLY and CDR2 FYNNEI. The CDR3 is CARGGTSDNEQYF. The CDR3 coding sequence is TGTGCCAGAGGGGGGACTAGCGACAATGAGCAGTACTTC.

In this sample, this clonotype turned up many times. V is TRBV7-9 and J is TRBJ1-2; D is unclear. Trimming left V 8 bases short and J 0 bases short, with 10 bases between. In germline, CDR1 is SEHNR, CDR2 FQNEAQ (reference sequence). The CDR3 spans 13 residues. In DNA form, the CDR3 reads TGTGCCAGCGTAACAGATACTAACTATGGCTACACCTTC. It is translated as CASVTDTNYGYTF. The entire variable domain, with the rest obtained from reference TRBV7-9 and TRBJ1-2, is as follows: DTGVSQNPRHKITKRGQNVTFRCDPISEHNRLYWYRQTLGQGPEFLTYFQNEAQLEKSRLLSDRFSAERPKGSFSTLEIQRTEQGDSAMYLCASVTDTNYGYTFGSGTRLTVV.

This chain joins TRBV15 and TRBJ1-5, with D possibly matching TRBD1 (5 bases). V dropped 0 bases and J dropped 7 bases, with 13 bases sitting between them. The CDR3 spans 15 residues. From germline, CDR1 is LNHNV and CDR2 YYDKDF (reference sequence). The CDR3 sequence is CATSREVGVGQPQHF. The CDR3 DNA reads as TGTGCCACCAGCAGAGAAGTAGGGGTAGGGCAGCCCCAGCATTTT.

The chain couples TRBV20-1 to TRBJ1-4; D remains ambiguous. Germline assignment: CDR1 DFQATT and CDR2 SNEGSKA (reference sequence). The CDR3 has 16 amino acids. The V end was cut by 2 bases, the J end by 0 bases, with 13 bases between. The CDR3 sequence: CSARSNSDATNEKLFF. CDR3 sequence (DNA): TGCAGTGCTAGATCGAACAGCGATGCAACTAATGAAAAACTGTTTTTT.

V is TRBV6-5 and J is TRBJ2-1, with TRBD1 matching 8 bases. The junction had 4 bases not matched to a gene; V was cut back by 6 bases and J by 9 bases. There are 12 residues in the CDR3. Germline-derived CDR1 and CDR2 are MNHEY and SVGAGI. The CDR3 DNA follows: TGTGCCAGCAGCCGGACAGGGTTTGAGCAGTTCTTC. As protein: CASSRTGFEQFF.

CDR3 protein: CASSYGDTDTQYF. DNA of the CDR3: TGTGCCAGCAGTTACGGGGACACCGATACGCAGTATTTT. The J gene is TRBJ2-3, the V gene TRBV6-6; weak D call: TRBD1 (6 bases). The CDR3 runs to 13 residues. Germline V gene data show CDR1 as MNHNY and CDR2 as SVGAGI (reference sequence). V was trimmed by 2 bases and J by 6 bases, leaving 9 bases between them.